The next 18 T cell receptor beta chains were all read from a single sample in a study of early T cells in non-severe SARS-CoV-2 infection. TCRdb passed the 5' RACE reads through MiXCR, listing each CDR3 protein once. The data show roughly 30,000 distinct CDR3 sequences, with around 6% seen just once and 6% to 7.5% held by the top ten. The sequencing sample was made of whole blood. These receptors all stem from an adult who was a healthcare worker with PCR-confirmed SARS-CoV-2 infection or an uninfected control (not recorded which).

A few counts support this clonotype. The V and J genes are TRBV27 and TRBJ2-3, with 8 bases matching TRBD2. The CDR3 covers 14 residues. Looked up from germline, CDR1 is MNHEY and CDR2 is SMNVEV (reference sequence). The V gene end was trimmed by 3 bases and the J gene end by 3 bases; junction bases not matched to a gene: 2. CDR3 sequence (DNA): TGTGCCAGCAGTTTTTCGGGGGGGACAGATACGCAGTATTTT. As protein: CASSFSGGTDTQYF.

This clonotype has a handful of counts. V is TRBV18 and J is TRBJ2-5, with D unresolved. V shed 2 bases and J shed 9 bases, with 16 bases lying between them. The CDR3 is 14 amino acids. In germline, CDR1 is KGHSH, CDR2 LQKENI. This CDR3 reads CASSPGVTSEAQYF. In nucleotides, the CDR3 is TGTGCCAGCTCACCAGGCGTCACCAGCGAGGCCCAGTACTTC.

This clonotype has ten or more counts. The chain uses TRBV18 and TRBJ1-1; D gene uncertain. The ends were cut back, 5 bases at V and 4 bases at J, with 17 bases in the middle. Germline CDR1 is KGHSH and CDR2 is LQKENI. This CDR3 region has 15 residues. The CDR3: CASSNVGRRVTEAFF. DNA for the CDR3: TGTGCCAGCTCAAATGTGGGGAGGCGGGTCACTGAAGCTTTCTTT.

This clonotype was observed many times. The V and J genes are TRBV7-9 and TRBJ1-2; possible D gene TRBD1, 6 bases. This CDR3 is built from 15 residues. V lost 1 base and J lost 4, with 13 bases in between. CDR1 and CDR2 (germline): SEHNR, FQNEAQ (reference sequence). The DNA of the CDR3 is TGTGCCAGCAGCTTAGAGGTCACAGGGTCCTATGGCTACACCTTC. This gives the protein CASSLEVTGSYGYTF.

V is TRBV27 and J is TRBJ1-1; TRBD1 matches at 9 bases. With 7 bases clipped from V and 3 bases from J, the junction kept 9 bases outside the gene matches. Germline CDR1 MNHEY, CDR2 SMNVEV (reference sequence). The CDR3 consists of 15 residues. CDR3 protein: CASTSFYRGHTEAFF. The CDR3 region has the DNA TGTGCCAGCACCTCCTTCTACAGGGGGCACACTGAAGCTTTCTTT.

This clonotype was detected only a few times. The chain combines TRBV28 with TRBJ1-2; D uncertain. The CDR3 totals 14 residues. Germline assignment: CDR1 MDHEN and CDR2 SYDVKM. The ends were cut back, 2 bases at V and 4 bases at J, with 11 bases in the middle. DNA of the CDR3: TGTGCCAGCAGTTTAACACAGCCACTCTATGGCTACACCTTC. Protein product: CASSLTQPLYGYTF.

V and J are TRBV7-9 and TRBJ2-6; 11 nucleotides match TRBD2. The CDR3 length is 18 residues. CDR1 and CDR2 (germline): SEHNR, FQNEAQ (reference sequence). The J segment lost 1 base and the V segment lost 5 bases, leaving 7 bases of the junction unmatched. The CDR3 loop reads CASSLTSGTRSGANVLTF. The CDR3 DNA reads TGTGCCAGCAGCCTGACTAGCGGGACAAGGTCTGGGGCCAACGTCCTGACTTTC.

This clonotype showed up many times. The genes are TRBV10-1 and TRBJ2-1, with 11 bases aligning to TRBD2. The CDR3 extends over 14 amino acids. Germline-derived CDR1 and CDR2 are WNHNN and SYGVQD (reference sequence). The V segment lost 5 bases and the J segment 9 bases; nucleotides outside the gene matches: 6. The DNA of the CDR3 is TGCGCCAGCAGTTCAACTAGCGGGAGCGTTGAGCAGTTCTTC. Its protein is CASSSTSGSVEQFF.

A few counts support this clonotype. The chain combines TRBV9 with TRBJ2-1, with TRBD2 identical over 7 bases. V gave up 4 bases and J gave up 5 bases; unmatched junction bases: 6. The germline V gene encodes CDR1 SGDLS and CDR2 YYNGEE. The CDR3 spans 14 residues. CDR3 loop: CASSYGLADNEQFF. The CDR3, as DNA: TGTGCCAGCAGCTATGGTCTAGCGGACAATGAGCAGTTCTTC.

This clonotype has a count of ten or more. The chain joins TRBV12-3 or TRBV12-4 to TRBJ1-5, with 7 bases fitting TRBD1. The V segment lost 5 bases and the J segment 4 bases; nucleotides outside the gene matches: 11. This CDR3 has 16 amino acids. Here the CDR3 DNA reads TGTGCCAGCAGTCCCGCTGTGCTCAGGGGGAATCAGCCCCAGCATTTT. It is translated as CASSPAVLRGNQPQHF.

This clonotype was recorded many times. The chain couples TRBV5-1 to TRBJ2-3; 10 bases are shared with TRBD2. V lost 4 bases, J lost 3 bases, and 11 bases stayed unmatched. CDR3 size: 17 residues. Germline V gene data show CDR1 as SGHRS and CDR2 as YFSETQ. Here the CDR3 DNA reads TGCGCCAGCAGCCCTTCTCTAGCGGGAGTAGGGACAGATACGCAGTATTTT. Translated: CASSPSLAGVGTDTQYF.

This clonotype was seen ten or more times. The CDR3 coding sequence is TGTGCCAGCAGCTTAAACTTACTAGCCACCGGGGAGCTGTTTTTT. It yields the protein CASSLNLLATGELFF. The rearrangement uses TRBV11-2 and TRBJ2-2; TRBD2 is a possible D gene (6 bases). V was cut by 2 bases and J by 4 bases, with 11 bases left in between. There are 15 residues in the CDR3. Germline CDR1 is SGHAT and CDR2 is FQNNGV.

This clonotype occurred many times. V and J are TRBV5-1 and TRBJ1-2; maybe TRBD1 (5 bases). V dropped 4 bases and J dropped 0 bases, with 10 bases sitting between them. There are 14 residues in the CDR3. CDR1 and CDR2 (germline): SGHRS, YFSETQ. The CDR3 region has the DNA TGCGCCAGCAGCAGCGGGGGAGCTAACTATGGCTACACCTTC. This codes for CASSSGGANYGYTF.

V is TRBV9 and J is TRBJ2-5; either TRBD1 or TRBD2 may supply D (5 bases each). V was pared by 2 bases and J by 1 base, with 12 bases between. Per the germline V gene, CDR1 is SGDLS and CDR2 is YYNGEE. The CDR3 has 15 amino acids. The CDR3 loop is CASSVSGSIQETQYF. CDR3 bases: TGTGCCAGCAGCGTCTCAGGGAGTATCCAAGAGACCCAGTACTTC.

This clonotype was seen more than once but under ten times. The chain couples TRBV7-9 to TRBJ2-5; D possibly corresponds to TRBD2 (5 bases). Per germline, CDR1 SEHNR and CDR2 FQNEAQ (reference sequence). V was clipped by 7 bases and J by 5 bases, with 17 bases between them. The CDR3 sequence is 14 residues long. CDR3 protein: CASNRGLLGETQYF. CDR3 DNA: TGTGCCAGCAACCGTGGACTCCTGGGGGAGACCCAGTACTTC.

This clonotype was recorded many times. The chain uses TRBV29-1 and TRBJ2-5; 7 nucleotides agree with TRBD1. After removal of 7 bases from V and 2 bases from J, the junction contained 4 bases not matched to a gene. Germline assignment: CDR1 SQVTM and CDR2 ANQGSEA. This CDR3 region has 12 residues. This chain's CDR3 is CSARQGQETQYF. CDR3 sequence (DNA): TGCAGCGCCCGACAGGGACAAGAGACCCAGTACTTC.

This clonotype was detected ten times or more. This chain joins TRBV28 and TRBJ2-3; the match to TRBD1 covers 7 bases. The CDR3 covers 15 residues. Germline values: CDR1 MDHEN, CDR2 SYDVKM. Unmatched junction bases numbered 9, after V lost 6 bases and J lost 3 bases. Here the CDR3 DNA reads TGTGCCAGCAGCCCTCAGGGGGAAGGGACAGATACGCAGTATTTT. It is translated as CASSPQGEGTDTQYF.

There are many counts of this clonotype. The chain joins TRBV25-1 to TRBJ1-5; D gene uncertain. This CDR3 has 14 residues. The germline V gene has CDR1 MGHDK and CDR2 SYGVNS. With 2 bases removed from V and 7 bases from J, the gap between germline ends came to 12 bases. Written as DNA, the CDR3 is TGTGCCAGCAGTGAAATGGGAGAATTGCAGCCCCAGCATTTT. Protein product: CASSEMGELQPQHF.